Included here is one T cell receptor (beta chain) sequence, with context. This clonotype was recorded a few times. It has no known antigen specificity. Nothing much larger sits one base from this clone, and base qualities are not available. At the junction V is shortened by 1 base and J by 3 bases, with 18 bases in between. The CDR3 runs 16 residues from the cysteine to the phenylalanine. Of the read, only the CDR3 DNA is kept; its 48 bases are in frame from base 1. CDR1 is given as DFQATT and CDR2 as SNEGSKA, both from the germline V gene (reference sequence). The entry originates in a study of early T cells in non-severe SARS-CoV-2 infection listed by TCRdb under 2021. Turning to the overall study: Bulk RNA from unsorted whole blood was used for TCR sequencing, so alpha and beta chains could not be paired.

General study outcomes and caveats: Matching against VDJdb was skewed toward anti-spike CD8 responses, likely underestimated virus-specific expansions, and missed private and CD4 specificities.

Library generation was performed with 5' RACE. The run used a NextSeq 500. To correct for sequencing error and PCR bias, the TCR library protocol tagged individual cDNA molecules with unique molecular identifiers. Sequencing covered both TCR alpha and beta chains, and within each sample the abundances of alpha and beta sequences were tightly co-correlated. Processing in the source paper ran as follows. V gene, J gene and CDR3 annotation of TCR sequences was performed with Decombinator V4. TCRs were defined as expanded if a significant change between any two time points was detected under a Poisson model with p below 0.0001. TCR abundances were normalised to the total number of TCRs sequenced in each sample and reported as counts per million. TRAV1-2 paired with TRAJ12, TRAJ20 or TRAJ33 defined MAIT TCRs, while TRAV10 paired with TRAJ18 defined iNKT TCRs. VDJdb, accessed 1 November 2021, was searched for CMV, EBV and SARS-CoV-2 annotated TCRs, excluding TCRs annotated for multiple antigens. In TCRdb, the public reads were trimmed at Q25 with fastp and aligned with MiXCR, with productive beta chains retained. Under each unique CDR3 protein, matching rows form one entry showing the most common genes and DNA. These V and J calls are TCRdb output, not the study's own analysis. The sample table shows about 60,000 distinct CDR3 sequences, and more than 15% are seen once. The ten largest clones take up approximately 8.4% of the sample.

A case-control design nested within a healthcare worker cohort in London, UK, was used, with weekly nasopharyngeal swab PCR tests and blood sampling performed. Healthcare workers were enrolled in the week of the UK lockdown, from 23 to 31 March 2020, and were followed every week for up to roughly 15 weeks. The chain was built from TRBV20-1 and TRBJ1-2; there is no confident call for the D gene. The source material was whole blood, sampled at baseline. The sequence derives from an adult who was a healthcare worker with PCR-confirmed SARS-CoV-2 infection or an uninfected control (not recorded which). The DNA sequence reads TGCAGTGCTAGAGGGTTTTTAGGGTTAGAGGACTATGGCTACACCTTC. Translated, it reads CSARGFLGLEDYGYTF.